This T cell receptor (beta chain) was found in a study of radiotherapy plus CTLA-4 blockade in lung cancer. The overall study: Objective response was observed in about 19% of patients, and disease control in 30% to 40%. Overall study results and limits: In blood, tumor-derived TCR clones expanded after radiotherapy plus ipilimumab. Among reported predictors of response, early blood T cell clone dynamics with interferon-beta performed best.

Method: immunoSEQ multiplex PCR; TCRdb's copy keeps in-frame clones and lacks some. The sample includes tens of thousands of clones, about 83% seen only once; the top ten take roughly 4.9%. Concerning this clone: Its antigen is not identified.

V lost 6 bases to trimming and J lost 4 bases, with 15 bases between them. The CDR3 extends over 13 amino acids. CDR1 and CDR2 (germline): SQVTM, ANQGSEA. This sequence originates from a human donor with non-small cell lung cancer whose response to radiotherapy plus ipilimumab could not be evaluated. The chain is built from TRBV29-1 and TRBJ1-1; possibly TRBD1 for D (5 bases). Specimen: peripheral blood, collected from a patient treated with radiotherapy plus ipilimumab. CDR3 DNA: TGCAGCGTGTCCCAGGGCGGGAGCACTGAAGCTTTCTTT. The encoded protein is CSVSQGGSTEAFF. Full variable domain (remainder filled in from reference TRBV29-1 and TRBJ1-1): SAVISQKPSRDICQRGTSLTIQCQVDSQVTMMFWYRQQPGQSLTLIATANQGSEATYESGFVIDKFPISRPNLTFSTLTVSNMSPEDSSIYLCSVSQGGSTEAFFGQGTRLTVV.